One T cell receptor (beta chain) is described in this entry. No antigen is known for it. Sequenced by immunoSEQ multiplex PCR; TCRdb stores in-frame clones only, minus some. The sample has about 56,000 clones, approximately 71% seen once; the top ten hold 5.3%. This sample was included in a study of a mutant IDH1 vaccine in newly diagnosed glioma. V shed 4 bases and J shed 1 base, with 14 bases lying between them. CDR3 length: 16 residues. Germline V gives CDR1 MNHEY, CDR2 SMNVEV (reference sequence). This sample's time point: week 47, end of study. Vaccinated patients received 300 ug of mutant IDH1 20-mer peptide per dose, with topical imiquimod.

The sequence was collected from a man between 45 and 60 years old with glioma. The material was PBMCs, obtained from a glioma patient whose treatment included an IDH1 peptide vaccine. The rearrangement uses TRBV27 and TRBJ1-3; tentatively, D is TRBD1 (5 bases). Written as DNA, the CDR3 is TGTGCCAGCAGTTCCGGCAGGGAGCTTTCTGGAAACACCATATATTTT. Translating it yields CASSSGRELSGNTIYF.